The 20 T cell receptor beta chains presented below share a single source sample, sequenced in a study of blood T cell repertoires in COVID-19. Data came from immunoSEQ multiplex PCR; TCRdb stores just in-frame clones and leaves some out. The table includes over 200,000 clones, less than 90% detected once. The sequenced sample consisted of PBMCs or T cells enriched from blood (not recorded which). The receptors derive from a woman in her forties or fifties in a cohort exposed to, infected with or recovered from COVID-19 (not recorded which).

The CDR3 reads CASSLRSRGGETQYF. CDR3 DNA: TGTGCCAGCAGTTTAAGATCGCGGGGCGGGGAGACCCAGTACTTC. The V gene is TRBV27, the J gene TRBJ2-5, with a tentative D call TRBD2 (6 bases). Trimming cost V 2 bases and J 5 bases, with 15 bases left between them. The germline V gene has CDR1 MNHEY and CDR2 SMNVEV (reference sequence). This CDR3 comprises 15 residues.

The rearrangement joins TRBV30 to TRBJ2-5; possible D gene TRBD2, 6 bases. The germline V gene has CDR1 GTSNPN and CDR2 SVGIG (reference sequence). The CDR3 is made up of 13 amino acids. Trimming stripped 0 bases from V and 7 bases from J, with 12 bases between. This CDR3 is CAWSVRGSGTQYF. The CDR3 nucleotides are TGTGCCTGGAGTGTTCGGGGGAGCGGGACCCAGTACTTC.

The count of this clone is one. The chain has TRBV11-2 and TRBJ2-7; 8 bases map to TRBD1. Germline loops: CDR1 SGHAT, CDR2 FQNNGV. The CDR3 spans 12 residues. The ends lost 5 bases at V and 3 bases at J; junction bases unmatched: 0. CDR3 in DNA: TGTGCCAGCAGCGGGACAGGCTACGAGCAGTACTTC. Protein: CASSGTGYEQYF.

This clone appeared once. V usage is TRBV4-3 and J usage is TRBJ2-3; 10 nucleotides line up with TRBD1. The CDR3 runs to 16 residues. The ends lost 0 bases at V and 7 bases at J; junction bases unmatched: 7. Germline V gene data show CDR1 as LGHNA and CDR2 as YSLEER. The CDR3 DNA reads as TGCGCCAGCAGCCAAGATCCGGGACAGGGGATGAATACGCAGTATTTT. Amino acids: CASSQDPGQGMNTQYF.

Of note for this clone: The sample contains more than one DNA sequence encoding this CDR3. CDR3 sequence reads: CASSEVGGRNSPLHF. DNA of the CDR3: TGTGCCAGCAGTGAAGTAGGAGGGAGGAATTCACCCCTCCACTTT. The chain has TRBV6-1 and TRBJ1-6; D is unresolved. Germline V gene data show CDR1 as MNHNS and CDR2 as SASEGT. The germline V and J ends were trimmed by 1 base and 7 bases, with 11 bases remaining between them. The CDR3 consists of 15 residues.

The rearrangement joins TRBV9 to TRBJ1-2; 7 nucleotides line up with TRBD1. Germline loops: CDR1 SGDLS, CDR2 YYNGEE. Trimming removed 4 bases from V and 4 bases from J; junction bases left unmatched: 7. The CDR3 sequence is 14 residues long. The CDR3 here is CASSLTDRSYGYTF. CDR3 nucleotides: TGTGCCAGCAGCCTGACGGACAGGTCCTATGGCTACACCTTC.

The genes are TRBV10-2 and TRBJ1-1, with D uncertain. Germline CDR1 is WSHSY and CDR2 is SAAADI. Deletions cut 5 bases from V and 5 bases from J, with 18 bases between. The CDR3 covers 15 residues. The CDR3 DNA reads TGCGCCAGCAGTTTGACTACCCCTAGAGAGACTGAAGCTTTCTTT. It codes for CASSLTTPRETEAFF.

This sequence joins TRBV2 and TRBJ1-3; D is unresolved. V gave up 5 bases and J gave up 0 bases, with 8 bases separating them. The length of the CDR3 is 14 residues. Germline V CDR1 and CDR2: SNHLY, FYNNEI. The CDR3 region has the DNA TGTGCCAGCAGTACCGGGAACTCTGGAAACACCATATATTTT. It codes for CASSTGNSGNTIYF. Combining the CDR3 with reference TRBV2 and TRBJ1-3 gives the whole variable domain EPEVTQTPSHQVTQMGQEVILRCVPISNHLYFYWYRQILGQKVEFLVSFYNNEISEKSEIFDDQFSVERPDGSNFTLKIRSTKLEDSAMYFCASSTGNSGNTIYFGEGSWLTVV.

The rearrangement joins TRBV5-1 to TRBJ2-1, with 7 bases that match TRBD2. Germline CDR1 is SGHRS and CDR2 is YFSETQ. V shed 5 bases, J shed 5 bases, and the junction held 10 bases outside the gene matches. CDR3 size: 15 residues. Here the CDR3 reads CASRRYGTKDNEQFF. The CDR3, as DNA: TGCGCCAGCAGACGATACGGGACTAAGGACAATGAGCAGTTCTTC.

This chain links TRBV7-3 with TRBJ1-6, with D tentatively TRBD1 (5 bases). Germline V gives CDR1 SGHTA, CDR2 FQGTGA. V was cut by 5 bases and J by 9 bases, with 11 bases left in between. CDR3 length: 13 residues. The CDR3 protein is CASSRDSSSPLHF. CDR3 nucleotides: TGTGCCAGCAGCAGGGACTCGAGTTCACCCCTCCACTTT. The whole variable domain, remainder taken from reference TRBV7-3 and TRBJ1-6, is GAGVSQTPSNKVTEKGKYVELRCDPISGHTALYWYRQSLGQGPEFLIYFQGTGAADDSGLPNDRFFAVRPEGSVSTLKIQRTERGDSAVYLCASSRDSSSPLHFGNGTRLTVT.

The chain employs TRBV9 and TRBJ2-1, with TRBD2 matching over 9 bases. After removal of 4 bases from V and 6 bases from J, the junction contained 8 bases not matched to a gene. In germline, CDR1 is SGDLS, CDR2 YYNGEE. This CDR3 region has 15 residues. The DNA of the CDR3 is TGTGCCAGCAGCCCCCGACTAGCGGTGAGCAATGAGCAGTTCTTC. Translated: CASSPRLAVSNEQFF. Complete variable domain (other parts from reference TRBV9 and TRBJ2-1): DSGVTQTPKHLITATGQRVTLRCSPRSGDLSVYWYQQSLDQGLQFLIQYYNGEERAKGNILERFSAQQFPDLHSELNLSSLELGDSALYFCASSPRLAVSNEQFFGPGTRLTVL.

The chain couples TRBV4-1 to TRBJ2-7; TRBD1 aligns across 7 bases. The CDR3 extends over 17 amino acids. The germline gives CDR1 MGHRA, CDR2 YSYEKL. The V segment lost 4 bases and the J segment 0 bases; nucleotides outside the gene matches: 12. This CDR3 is CASSRSPPGQSSYEQYF. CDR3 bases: TGCGCCAGCAGCCGCTCACCTCCGGGACAGAGCTCCTACGAGCAGTACTTC.

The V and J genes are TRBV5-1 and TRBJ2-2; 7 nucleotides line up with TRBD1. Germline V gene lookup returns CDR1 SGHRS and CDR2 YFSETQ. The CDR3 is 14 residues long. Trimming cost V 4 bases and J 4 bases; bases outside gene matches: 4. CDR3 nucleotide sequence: TGCGCCAGCAGCGCCTCAGGGGGCACCGGGGAGCTGTTTTTT. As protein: CASSASGGTGELFF.

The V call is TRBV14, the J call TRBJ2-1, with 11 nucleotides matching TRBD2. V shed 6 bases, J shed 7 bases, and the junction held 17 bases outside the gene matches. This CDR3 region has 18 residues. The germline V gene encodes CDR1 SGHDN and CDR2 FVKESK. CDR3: CASRSGQLAGADGNEQFF. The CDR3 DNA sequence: TGTGCCAGCAGAAGTGGGCAACTAGCGGGGGCCGATGGGAATGAGCAGTTCTTC.

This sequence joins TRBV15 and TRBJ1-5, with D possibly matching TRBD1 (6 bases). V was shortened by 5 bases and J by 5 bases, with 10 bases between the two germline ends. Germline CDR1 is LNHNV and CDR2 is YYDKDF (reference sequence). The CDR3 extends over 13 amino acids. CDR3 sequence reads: CATSEGVDQPQHF. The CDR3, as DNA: TGTGCCACCAGCGAGGGGGTCGATCAGCCCCAGCATTTT.

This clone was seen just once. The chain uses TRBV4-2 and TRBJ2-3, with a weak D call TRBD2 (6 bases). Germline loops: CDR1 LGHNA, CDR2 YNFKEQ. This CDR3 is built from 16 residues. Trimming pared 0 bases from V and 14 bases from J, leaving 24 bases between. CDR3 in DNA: TGTGCCAGCAGCCAAGAGGGGGGAAGGGCCCAGGGAGCGATGTATTTT. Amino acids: CASSQEGGRAQGAMYF.

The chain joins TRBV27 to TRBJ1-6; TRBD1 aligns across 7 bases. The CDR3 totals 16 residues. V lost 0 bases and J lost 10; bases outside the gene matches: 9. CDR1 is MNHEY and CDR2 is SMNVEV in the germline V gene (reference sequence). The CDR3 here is CASSLSYRGAESPLHF. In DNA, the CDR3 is TGTGCCAGCAGTTTATCGTACAGGGGTGCGGAATCACCCCTCCACTTT.

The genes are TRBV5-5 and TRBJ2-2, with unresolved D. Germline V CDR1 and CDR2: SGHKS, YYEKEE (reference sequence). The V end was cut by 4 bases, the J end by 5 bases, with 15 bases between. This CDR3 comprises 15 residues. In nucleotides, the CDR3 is TGTGCCAGCAGCACAAGGAACACAGCTACCGGGGAGCTGTTTTTT. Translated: CASSTRNTATGELFF.

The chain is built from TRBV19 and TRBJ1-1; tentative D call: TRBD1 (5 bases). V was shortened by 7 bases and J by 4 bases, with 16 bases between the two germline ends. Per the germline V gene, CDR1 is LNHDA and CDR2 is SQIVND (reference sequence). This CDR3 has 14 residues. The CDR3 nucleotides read TGTGCCAGTACCCGAGGGGTCGGGGGCACTGAAGCTTTCTTT. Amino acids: CASTRGVGGTEAFF. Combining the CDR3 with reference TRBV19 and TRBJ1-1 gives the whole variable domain DGGITQSPKYLFRKEGQNVTLSCEQNLNHDAMYWYRQDPGQGLRLIYYSQIVNDFQKGDIAEGYSVSREKKESFPLTVTSAQKNPTAFYLCASTRGVGGTEAFFGQGTRLTVV.

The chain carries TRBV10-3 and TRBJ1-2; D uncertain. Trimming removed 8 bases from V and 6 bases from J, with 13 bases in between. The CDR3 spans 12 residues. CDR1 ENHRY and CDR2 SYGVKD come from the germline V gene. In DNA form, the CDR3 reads TGTGCCATCTCATCACCGGCGGATGGCTACACCTTC. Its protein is CAISSPADGYTF.